This TCR beta chain was recovered during a study of CXCR3-negative and CXCR3-positive naive CD8 T cells. Germline lookup yields CDR1 LGHNA and CDR2 YSLEER. The CDR3 spans 15 residues. As concerns this clonotype: Its antigen is not known.

Every CD8+ subset sample held around 300,000 flow-sorted cells, done in triplicate. cDNA libraries for TRB were generated by 5' RACE incorporating UMI labels. TCRdb processed the 5' RACE reads again and assigns one entry to each CDR3 protein, with no DNA. The sample has approximately 96,000 distinct CDR3 sequences. Study-wide results and limits: When CXCR3-positive naive cells were set against CXCR3-negative naive cells, the former had more hydrophobic TRB CDR3s.

The sample was naive CXCR3+ CD8+ T cells from blood. The subset was: CD45RO-CCR7+CD27+CD95- naive CD8+ T cells expressing CXCR3 (TNR3+). The V call is TRBV4-3, the J call TRBJ2-2; TCRdb's assignment of TRBD1 cannot be checked, as there is no DNA. The TCR sequence derives from a human donor in good health. Some clones in this sample may be carry-over from other donors' samples. CDR3: CASSQGTGSTGELFF.